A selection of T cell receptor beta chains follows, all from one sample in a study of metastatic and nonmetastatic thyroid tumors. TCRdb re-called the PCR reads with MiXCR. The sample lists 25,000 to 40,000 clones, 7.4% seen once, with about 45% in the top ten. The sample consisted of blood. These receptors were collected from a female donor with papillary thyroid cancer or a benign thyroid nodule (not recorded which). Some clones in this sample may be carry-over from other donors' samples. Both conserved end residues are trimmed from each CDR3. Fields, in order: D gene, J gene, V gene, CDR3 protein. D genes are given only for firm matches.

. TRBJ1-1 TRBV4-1 ASSQGPANLVNTEAF
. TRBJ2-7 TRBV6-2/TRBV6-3 ASSYSIGYEQY
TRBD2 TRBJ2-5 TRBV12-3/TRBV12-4 ASSLAGGNQETQY
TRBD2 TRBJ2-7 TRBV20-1 SASGLALSYEQY
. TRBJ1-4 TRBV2 ASSPVSGSTEKLF
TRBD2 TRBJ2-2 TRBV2 ASKLAGGPTGELF
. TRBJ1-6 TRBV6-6 ASSYSEGNRSPLH
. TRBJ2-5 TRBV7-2 ASSLLGETQY
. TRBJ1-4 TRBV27 ASSSDDGNEKLF
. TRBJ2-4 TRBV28 ASTGGESADIQY
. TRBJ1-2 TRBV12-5 ASGLVFLTVLAPNYGYT
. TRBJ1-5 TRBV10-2 ASSESISRGNQPQH
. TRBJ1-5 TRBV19 ASSSSSGSNQPQH
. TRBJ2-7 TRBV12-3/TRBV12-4 ASSTQGDEQY
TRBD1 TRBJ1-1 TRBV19 ASSPRTGMNTEAF
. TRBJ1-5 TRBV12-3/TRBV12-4 ASNITLFSQPQH
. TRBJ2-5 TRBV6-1 ASSSTEAAGYETQY
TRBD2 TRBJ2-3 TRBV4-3 ASSRRTSGLDTQY
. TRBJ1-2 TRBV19 ASKSDPATGGYT
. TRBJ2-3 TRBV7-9 ASSLNRLSTDTQY
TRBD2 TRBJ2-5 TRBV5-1 ASSPPLAGETQY
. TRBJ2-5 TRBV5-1 ASKEGTGFQETQY
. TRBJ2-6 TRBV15 ATSMTHSGANVLT
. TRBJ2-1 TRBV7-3 ASSPGGEQF
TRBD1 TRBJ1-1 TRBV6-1 ASSELQGGLAEAF
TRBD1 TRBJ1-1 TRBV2 ASKGQGTNTEAF
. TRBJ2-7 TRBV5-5 ASSLQDNYEQY
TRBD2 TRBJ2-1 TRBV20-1 SASDPAGGVFNEQF
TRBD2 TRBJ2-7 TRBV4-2 ASSPVLAGDYEQY
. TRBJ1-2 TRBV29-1 SVTPGRHRGNPGYT
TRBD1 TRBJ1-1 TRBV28 ATSDPGETGVSWGTEAF
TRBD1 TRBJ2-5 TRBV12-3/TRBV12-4 ASSHDRGHGETQY
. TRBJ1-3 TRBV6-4 ASKDDRRSGNTIY
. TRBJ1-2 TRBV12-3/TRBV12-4 ASRYTGEANYGYT
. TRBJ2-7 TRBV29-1 SVEEANSYEQY
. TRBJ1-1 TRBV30 AWNVKQVLAEAF
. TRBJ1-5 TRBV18 ASSPQGSNQPQH
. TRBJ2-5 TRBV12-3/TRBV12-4 ASSFSKGETQY
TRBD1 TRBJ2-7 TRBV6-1 ASIPRTRGTGFYEQY
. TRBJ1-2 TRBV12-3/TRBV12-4 ASRDDSGAYGYT
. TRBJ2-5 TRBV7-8 ASSLSEPLRLETQY
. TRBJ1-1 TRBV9 ASSVLGDGEAF
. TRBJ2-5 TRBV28 ASSGYPGGKENQY
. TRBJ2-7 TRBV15 ATSNGNRDGFYEQY
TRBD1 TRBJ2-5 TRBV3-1 ASSQGQGEGTQY
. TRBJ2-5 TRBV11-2 ASSPSRVRETQY
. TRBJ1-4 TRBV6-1 ASSSTTGKLF
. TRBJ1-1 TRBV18 ASSPQGQSNTEAS
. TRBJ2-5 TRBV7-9 ASSFPLQETQY
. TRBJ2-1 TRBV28 ASSLYLVGGRSQF
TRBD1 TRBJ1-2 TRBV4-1 ASSTRDRGDYGYT
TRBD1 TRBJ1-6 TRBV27 ASSLWAGGSPLH
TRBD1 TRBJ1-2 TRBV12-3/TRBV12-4 ASSFGTTGYGYT